This TCR beta chain came from a study of blood T cell repertoires in COVID-19. Study-level background: The samples span acute and convalescent COVID-19 from the United States, Italy and Spain. Sources were T cells, B-cell-depleted T cells, or PBMCs; the material itself was cDNA or gDNA.

This clone is a singleton in its sample. With 1 base removed from V and 7 bases from J, the gap between germline ends came to 5 bases. The CDR3 is 13 residues long. CDR1 MNHEY and CDR2 SMNVEV come from the germline V gene (reference sequence). Sequencing used immunoSEQ multiplex PCR; TCRdb keeps in-frame clones, though not all of them. The table includes over 60,000 clones, about nine tenths detected once. The genes are TRBV27 and TRBJ1-6, with D hard to call. The receptor comes from a woman older than 75 with active or convalescent COVID-19. Sequencing input: peripheral blood. The CDR3 DNA follows: TGTGCCAGCAGTTTATGGGAGAATTCACCCCTCCACTTT. Amino acids: CASSLWENSPLHF.